The next 12 T cell receptor beta chains were all read from a single sample in a study of blood T cell repertoires in COVID-19. The method was immunoSEQ multiplex PCR; TCRdb's version includes in-frame clones alone and lacks a portion of them. This table holds 70,000 to 95,000 clones, roughly 80% found once. The sequenced sample consisted of peripheral blood. The receptors shown here come from a woman in her sixties with acute or convalescent COVID-19.

CDR3 region: CANTPLMNTEAFF. In nucleotides, the CDR3 is TGTGCCAACACACCCCTTATGAACACTGAAGCTTTCTTT. The V call is TRBV12-3 or TRBV12-4, the J call TRBJ1-1; D ambiguous. With 10 bases removed from V and 0 bases from J, the gap between germline ends came to 12 bases. The CDR3 spans 13 residues.

The gene calls are TRBV10-3 and TRBJ1-1, with D unclear. V was cut by 3 bases and J by 1 base, with 9 bases left in between. The V gene's germline CDR1 is ENHRY and CDR2 SYGVKD. There are 14 residues in the CDR3. CDR3 DNA sequence: TGTGCCATCAGTGAAAATAGACAGAACACTGAAGCTTTCTTT. Translating it yields CAISENRQNTEAFF.

The chain has TRBV2 and TRBJ2-3; a weak D match, TRBD1 (5 bases). Looked up from germline, CDR1 is SNHLY and CDR2 is FYNNEI. Trimming shortened V by 5 bases and J by 9 bases, and 12 bases separated the two germline ends. The CDR3 covers 12 residues. The CDR3 nucleotides are TGTGCCAGCAGTTTTCAGGGCCAGACGCAGTATTTT. Amino acids: CASSFQGQTQYF.

The chain recombines TRBV11-1 with TRBJ1-6, with 8 bases matching TRBD1. The CDR3 sequence is 15 residues long. V dropped 5 bases and J dropped 9; count of bases not matched to a gene: 9. Germline values: CDR1 SGHAT, CDR2 FQDESV (reference sequence). CDR3 in amino acids: CASSHGQGVISPLHF. The CDR3 DNA reads as TGTGCCAGCAGCCACGGACAGGGAGTTATTTCACCCCTCCACTTT.

The chain is built from TRBV28 and TRBJ1-1, with D unclear. The CDR3 spans 13 residues. Germline lookup yields CDR1 MDHEN and CDR2 SYDVKM. Trimming took 7 bases from V and 1 from J, leaving 10 bases between them. The CDR3 region has the DNA TGTGCCAGCAAATTTCGTAGGAACACTGAAGCTTTCTTT. Its protein product is CASKFRRNTEAFF.

The gene calls are TRBV11-3 and TRBJ2-7; possible D gene TRBD1, 6 bases. The CDR3 sequence is 13 residues long. V lost 1 base and J lost 6, with 10 bases in between. CDR1 and CDR2 from the germline V gene are SGHNT and YENEEA. The CDR3 protein is CASSLVQGGEQYF. As DNA, the CDR3 is TGTGCCAGCAGCTTAGTACAGGGCGGCGAGCAGTACTTC.

The CDR3 DNA sequence: TGTGCCTGGAGTGTATTAGGCAGGGGATCTAACTATGGCTACACCTTC. It codes for CAWSVLGRGSNYGYTF. The chain uses TRBV30 and TRBJ1-2, with D perhaps matching TRBD1 (6 bases). The CDR3 has 16 amino acids. V was shortened by 0 bases and J by 0 bases, with 14 bases between the two germline ends. The germline gives CDR1 GTSNPN, CDR2 SVGIG (reference sequence).

The chain recombines TRBV18 with TRBJ2-2; TRBD1 is a possible D gene (6 bases). The CDR3 is 14 amino acids. V lost 4 bases to trimming and J lost 1 base, with 7 bases between them. In germline, CDR1 is KGHSH, CDR2 LQKENI. The CDR3 region is CASSQGQNTGELFF. CDR3 coding DNA: TGTGCCAGCTCACAGGGACAGAACACCGGGGAGCTGTTTTTT.

In its sample, this clone was seen a few times. V usage is TRBV3-1 (or the pseudogene TRBV3-2) and J usage is TRBJ2-3, with 9 bases matching TRBD2. The ends lost 2 bases at V and 6 bases at J; junction bases unmatched: 9. Germline CDR1 is LGHDT and CDR2 is YNNKEL (reference sequence). The CDR3 extends over 16 amino acids. The CDR3 here is CASSQRVGGGADTQYF. Written as DNA, the CDR3 is TGTGCCAGCAGCCAAAGAGTGGGCGGGGGGGCGGATACGCAGTATTTT.

This chain uses TRBV6-6 with TRBJ1-2; D is uncertain. V was pared by 5 bases and J by 4 bases, with 23 bases between. From germline, CDR1 is MNHNY and CDR2 SVGAGI (reference sequence). The CDR3 contains 17 residues. Here the CDR3 DNA reads TGTGCCAGCAGTCTCTTGCAAACTCTTCAGTCGGGCTATGGCTACACCTTC. Translation: CASSLLQTLQSGYGYTF.

The rearrangement uses TRBV7-9 and TRBJ1-1, with a weak D call TRBD1 (6 bases). CDR1 SEHNR and CDR2 FQNEAQ come from the germline V gene (reference sequence). The CDR3 is 14 amino acids. The germline V and J ends were trimmed by 5 bases and 10 bases, with 20 bases remaining between them. The CDR3 DNA reads as TGTGCCAGCAGCGCGGGCGACTCCAGGGACACAGCTTTCTTT. This codes for CASSAGDSRDTAFF.

The chain joins TRBV6-6 to TRBJ1-3, with 7 bases matching TRBD1. V trimming: 5 bases; J trimming: 0 bases; junction bases outside the gene matches: 10. The length of the CDR3 is 17 residues. Per germline, CDR1 MNHNY and CDR2 SVGAGI (reference sequence). CDR3 nucleotides: TGTGCCAGCAGTCCACATCCAGGGGGGCCCTCTGGAAACACCATATATTTT. It translates to CASSPHPGGPSGNTIYF.